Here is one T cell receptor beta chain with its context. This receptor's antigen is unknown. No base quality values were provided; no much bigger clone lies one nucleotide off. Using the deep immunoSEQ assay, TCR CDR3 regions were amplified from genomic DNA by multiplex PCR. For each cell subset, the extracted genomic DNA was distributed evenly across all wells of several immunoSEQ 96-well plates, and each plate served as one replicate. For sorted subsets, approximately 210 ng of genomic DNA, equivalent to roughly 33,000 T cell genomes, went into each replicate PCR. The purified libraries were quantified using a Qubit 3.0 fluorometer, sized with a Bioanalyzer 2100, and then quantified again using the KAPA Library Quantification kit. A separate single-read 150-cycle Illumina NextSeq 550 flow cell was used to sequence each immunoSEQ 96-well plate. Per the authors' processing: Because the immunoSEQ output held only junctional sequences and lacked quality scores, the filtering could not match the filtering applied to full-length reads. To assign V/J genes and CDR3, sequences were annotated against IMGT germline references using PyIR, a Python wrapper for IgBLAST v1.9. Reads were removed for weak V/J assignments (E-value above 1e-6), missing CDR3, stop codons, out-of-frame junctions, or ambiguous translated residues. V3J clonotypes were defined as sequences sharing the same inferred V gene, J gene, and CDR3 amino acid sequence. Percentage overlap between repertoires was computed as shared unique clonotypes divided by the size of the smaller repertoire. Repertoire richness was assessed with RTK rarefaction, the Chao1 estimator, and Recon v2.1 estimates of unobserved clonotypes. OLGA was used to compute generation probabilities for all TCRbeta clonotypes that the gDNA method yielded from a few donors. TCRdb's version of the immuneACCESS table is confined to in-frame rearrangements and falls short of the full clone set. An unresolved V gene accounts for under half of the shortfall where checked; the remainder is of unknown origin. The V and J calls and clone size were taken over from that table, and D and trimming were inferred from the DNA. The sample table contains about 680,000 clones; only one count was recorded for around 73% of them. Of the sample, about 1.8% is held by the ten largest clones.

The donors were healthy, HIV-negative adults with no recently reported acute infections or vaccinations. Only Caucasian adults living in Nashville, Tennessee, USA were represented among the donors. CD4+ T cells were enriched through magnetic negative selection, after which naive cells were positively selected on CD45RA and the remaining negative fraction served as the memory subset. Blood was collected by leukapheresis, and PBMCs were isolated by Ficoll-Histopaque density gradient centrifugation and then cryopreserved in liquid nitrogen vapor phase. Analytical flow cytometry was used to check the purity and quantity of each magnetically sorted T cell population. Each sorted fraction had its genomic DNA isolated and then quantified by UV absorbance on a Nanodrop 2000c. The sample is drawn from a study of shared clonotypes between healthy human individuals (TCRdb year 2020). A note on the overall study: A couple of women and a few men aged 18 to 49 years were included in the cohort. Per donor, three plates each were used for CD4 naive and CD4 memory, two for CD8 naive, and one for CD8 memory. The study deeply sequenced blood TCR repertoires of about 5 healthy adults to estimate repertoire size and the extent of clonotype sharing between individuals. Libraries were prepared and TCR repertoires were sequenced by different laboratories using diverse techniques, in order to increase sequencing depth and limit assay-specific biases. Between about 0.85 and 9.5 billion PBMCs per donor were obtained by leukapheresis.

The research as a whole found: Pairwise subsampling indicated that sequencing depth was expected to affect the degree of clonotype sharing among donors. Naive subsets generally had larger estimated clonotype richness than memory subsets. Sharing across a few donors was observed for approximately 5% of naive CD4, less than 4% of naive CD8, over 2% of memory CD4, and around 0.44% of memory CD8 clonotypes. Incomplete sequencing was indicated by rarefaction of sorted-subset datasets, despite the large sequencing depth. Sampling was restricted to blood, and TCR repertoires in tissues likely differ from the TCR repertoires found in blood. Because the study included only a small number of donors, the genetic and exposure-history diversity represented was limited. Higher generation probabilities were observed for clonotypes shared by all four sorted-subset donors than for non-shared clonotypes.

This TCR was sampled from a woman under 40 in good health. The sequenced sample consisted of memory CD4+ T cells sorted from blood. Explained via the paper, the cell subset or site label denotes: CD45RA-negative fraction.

The CDR3 here reads CASSEERQGLRDEQFF. Read as DNA, the sequence is TGTGCCAGCAGTGAAGAGCGTCAAGGCCTACGCGATGAGCAGTTCTTC. The chain employs TRBV6-1 and TRBJ2-1; the D gene cannot be named for sure. Taken from cysteine to phenylalanine, the CDR3 has 16 residues. Only the CDR3 DNA stays, 48 bases, in frame from base 1. V and J lose 1 base and 8 bases, and a span of 18 bases separates them. CDR1 and CDR2 (MNHNS, SASEGT) derive from the germline V gene.